This note documents a single T cell receptor beta chain sequence. Per germline, CDR1 WSHSY and CDR2 SAAADI. With V trimmed by 8 bases and J by 5 bases, 5 bases remained unmatched. This CDR3 is built from 14 residues. Sequencing used immunoSEQ multiplex PCR; TCRdb keeps in-frame clones, though not all of them. The table lists just over 35,000 clones, roughly 93% of them singletons, with 0.41% in the top ten. This sample was included in a study of T cell changes during pregnancy in multiple sclerosis. The sample consisted of CD4+ T cells from peripheral blood mononuclear cells, taken in the first trimester of pregnancy. The chain employs TRBV10-2 and TRBJ2-2, with 10 bases fitting TRBD2. The source is a female donor with multiple sclerosis, enrolled in a pregnancy study. CDR3 protein: CASSSGGWTGELFF. In DNA, the CDR3 is TGCGCCAGCTCTAGCGGGGGTTGGACCGGGGAGCTGTTTTTT.